Below are 28 T cell receptor beta chains sequenced from a single sample in a study of identical twins. In TCRdb, the 5' RACE reads were re-called with MiXCR into one record per CDR3 protein. Of about 890,000 distinct CDR3 sequences in the sample, roughly an eighth were seen once. This sample also belongs to another study, concerning yellow fever vaccine responses in identical twins.

Sequenced material: PBMCs. These receptors were collected from a woman aged 18-35 years in good health.

As for this clonotype: Lacking the conserved final phenylalanine or tryptophan, this CDR3 likely reflects a read error. The chain has TRBV28 and TRBJ2-2; the D is unclear. Germline loops: CDR1 MDHEN, CDR2 SYDVKM. V lost 6 bases, J lost 2 bases, and 13 bases lay in between. This CDR3 spans 15 amino acids. In DNA form, the CDR3 reads TGTGCCAGCAGATTCTACCAACGAAACACCGGGGAGCTGTTTCTT. Its protein is CASRFYQRNTGELFL.

In its sample, this clonotype was seen a few times. This chain connects TRBV20-1 to TRBJ2-5, with D uncertain. Per the germline V gene, CDR1 is DFQATT and CDR2 is SNEGSKA (reference sequence). The CDR3 totals 15 residues. Deletions cut 1 base from V and 5 bases from J, with 17 bases between. The CDR3 nucleotides are TGCAGTGCTAGAGGGTTTGGGCAGACAACGGAGACCCAGTACTTC. Protein product: CSARGFGQTTETQYF.

This clonotype was found a few times. The chain recombines TRBV4-1 with TRBJ2-2, with 7 positions matching TRBD2. The CDR3 runs 17 residues. V lost 0 bases, J lost 7 bases, and 11 bases stayed unmatched. Germline V gene data show CDR1 as MGHRA and CDR2 as YSYEKL. The CDR3 reads CASSQEGVRGVDGELFF. CDR3 sequence (DNA): TGCGCCAGCAGCCAAGAAGGGGTTCGGGGGGTAGACGGGGAGCTGTTTTTT.

This clonotype was seen more than once but under ten times. In DNA form, the CDR3 reads TGCAGTGCTAGAGAGAGGACCAACTCCTACGAGCAGTACTTC. Translation gives CSARERTNSYEQYF. This chain connects TRBV20-1 to TRBJ2-7; no reliable D call. The CDR3 has 14 amino acids. The V and J ends lost 0 bases and 0 bases respectively, with 9 bases between them. Germline CDR1 DFQATT, CDR2 SNEGSKA (reference sequence).

This sequence joins TRBV15 and TRBJ1-5, with 8 bases matching TRBD1. The CDR3 sequence is 16 residues long. Germline V gives CDR1 LNHNV, CDR2 YYDKDF (reference sequence). J was trimmed by 2 bases and V by 0 bases; bases with no gene match: 3. The CDR3, as DNA: TGTGCCACCAGCAGAGATACGGACAGGGGCAATCAGCCCCAGCATTTT. Translating it yields CATSRDTDRGNQPQHF.

The J gene is TRBJ2-1, the V gene TRBV20-1; 14 bases line up with TRBD2. V lost 5 bases to trimming and J lost 9 bases; unmatched junction nucleotides: 3. Germline CDR1 and CDR2: DFQATT and SNEGSKA (reference sequence). This CDR3 comprises 13 residues. The CDR3 reads CSAGTSGSGEQFF. CDR3 in DNA: TGCAGTGCTGGGACTAGCGGGAGTGGTGAGCAGTTCTTC.

The chain employs TRBV7-9 and TRBJ2-2; D uncertain. V dropped 3 bases and J dropped 3 bases, with 17 bases sitting between them. The CDR3 runs 17 residues. CDR1 is SEHNR and CDR2 is FQNEAQ in the germline V gene (reference sequence). The CDR3 DNA is TGTGCCAGCAGCTTTCCCACGGAGTTTGGGGACACCGGGGAGCTGTTTTTT. This sequence encodes CASSFPTEFGDTGELFF.

This clonotype was seen more than once but under ten times. The V call is TRBV20-1, the J call TRBJ2-3, with D possibly TRBD1 on 7 matching bases. Germline V gene data show CDR1 as DFQATT and CDR2 as SNEGSKA (reference sequence). Trimming took 5 bases from V and 5 from J, leaving 11 bases between them. This CDR3 has 12 amino acids. In DNA form, the CDR3 reads TGCAGTGCTGCAGGGGGAGGAGATACGCAGTATTTT. Translating gives CSAAGGGDTQYF.

J is TRBJ2-1 and V is TRBV10-2; D is undetermined. The V gene's germline CDR1 is WSHSY and CDR2 SAAADI. This CDR3 has 13 amino acids. V lost 2 bases, J lost 4 bases, and 6 bases lay in between. The CDR3 reads CASSEKLYNEQFF. CDR3 in DNA: TGCGCCAGCAGTGAGAAGCTATACAATGAGCAGTTCTTC.

This clonotype was recorded at least ten times. The V and J genes are TRBV7-2 and TRBJ2-3, with 7 bases identical to TRBD2. This CDR3 region has 14 residues. Germline CDR1 and CDR2: SGHTA and FQGNSA. V lost 5 bases to trimming and J lost 2 bases; unmatched junction nucleotides: 4. The CDR3 is CASSPREVTDTQYF. Written as DNA, the CDR3 is TGTGCCAGCAGCCCCCGGGAGGTCACAGATACGCAGTATTTT. The complete variable domain, with remaining parts taken from reference TRBV7-2 and TRBJ2-3, reads GAGVSQSPSNKVTEKGKDVELRCDPISGHTALYWYRQSLGQGLEFLIYFQGNSAPDKSGLPSDRFSAERTGGSVSTLTIQRTQQEDSAVYLCASSPREVTDTQYFGPGTRLTVL.

The chain joins TRBV4-1 to TRBJ2-1, with D unresolved. Trimming cost V 0 bases and J 1 base, with 7 bases left between them. Germline CDR1 and CDR2: MGHRA and YSYEKL. The CDR3 is 15 residues long. The CDR3 nucleotides read TGCGCCAGCAGCCAAGAGGTAGAGTCCTACAATGAGCAGTTCTTC. Residues: CASSQEVESYNEQFF.

This clonotype was seen only a few times. The CDR3 coding sequence is TGCAGCGTTGTCCTAGCGGAGACCCAGTACTTC. It yields the protein CSVVLAETQYF. V is TRBV29-1 and J is TRBJ2-5; D might be TRBD2 (6 bases). Germline CDR1 is SQVTM and CDR2 is ANQGSEA. The CDR3 is made up of 11 amino acids. V lost 4 bases, J lost 5 bases, and 8 bases lay in between.

The V call is TRBV20-1, the J call TRBJ1-6, with D tentatively TRBD1 (5 bases). Trimming removed 1 base from V and 9 bases from J, with 16 bases in between. The CDR3 sequence is 15 residues long. Germline assignment: CDR1 DFQATT and CDR2 SNEGSKA (reference sequence). CDR3 amino acids: CSARASLGGGSPLHF. CDR3 DNA sequence: TGCAGTGCTAGAGCCTCCTTGGGGGGGGGTTCACCCCTCCACTTT.

CDR3 residues: CASSLGTSGRNNTQYF. CDR3 bases: TGTGCCAGCAGCTTAGGGACTAGCGGGAGGAATAATACGCAGTATTTT. The gene calls are TRBV11-2 and TRBJ2-3; 14 nucleotides line up with TRBD2. Germline V gene lookup returns CDR1 SGHAT and CDR2 FQNNGV. The CDR3 contains 16 residues. The junction had 4 bases not matched to a gene; V was cut back by 1 base and J by 7 bases.

This clonotype was counted only a few times. The J gene is TRBJ2-7, the V gene TRBV6-5, with TRBD1 as a possible D gene (6 bases). Germline CDR1 reads MNHEY; CDR2 reads SVGAGI. The germline V and J ends were trimmed by 2 bases and 7 bases, with 12 bases remaining between them. The CDR3 runs 13 residues. The CDR3: CASSYARGLEQYV. The CDR3 DNA reads TGTGCCAGCAGTTACGCCAGGGGCTTGGAGCAGTACGTC.

The chain carries TRBV28 and TRBJ2-5, with 10 nucleotides matching TRBD2. CDR3 length equals 17 residues. V shed 5 bases and J 5 bases; nucleotides not matched to a gene: 14. CDR1 is MDHEN and CDR2 is SYDVKM in the germline V gene. The CDR3 DNA reads TGTGCCAGCAGTGCCGATCTAGCGGGAGTCTTTAAGGAGACCCAGTACTTC. Amino acids: CASSADLAGVFKETQYF.

This rearrangement joins TRBV13 to TRBJ2-3; 7 nucleotides line up with TRBD1. J gave up 0 bases and V 5 bases, and 11 bases lay outside the gene matches. The CDR3 totals 17 residues. Germline CDR1 reads PRHDT; CDR2 reads FYEKMQ (reference sequence). For the CDR3, the DNA is TGTGCCAGCAGCCAATCCCGAAGGGGGCCGAGCACAGATACGCAGTATTTT. Translating gives CASSQSRRGPSTDTQYF.

The gene calls are TRBV6-5 and TRBJ1-1; TRBD1 aligns across 7 bases. V gave up 2 bases and J gave up 6 bases; unmatched junction bases: 3. Germline assignment: CDR1 MNHEY and CDR2 SVGAGI. The CDR3 runs 13 residues. CDR3 amino acids: CASSYRGQSEAFF. CDR3 bases: TGTGCCAGCAGTTACCGGGGACAGTCTGAAGCTTTCTTT.

Only one count was recorded for this clonotype. The rearrangement links TRBV19 to TRBJ2-1; TRBD2 matches at 14 bases. V gave up 2 bases and J gave up 7 bases; unmatched junction bases: 4. This CDR3 contains 16 residues. CDR1 is LNHDA and CDR2 is SQIVND in the germline V gene (reference sequence). The CDR3 region has the DNA TGTGCCAGTAGTATAAGAGGGACTAGCGGGGGTAATGAGCAGTTCTTC. This encodes CASSIRGTSGGNEQFF.

This chain links TRBV6-5 with TRBJ2-1, with D perhaps matching TRBD1 (5 bases). The germline V and J ends were trimmed by 0 bases and 7 bases, with 7 bases remaining between them. There are 13 residues in the CDR3. Per the germline V gene, CDR1 is MNHEY and CDR2 is SVGAGI. For the CDR3, the DNA is TGTGCCAGCAGTTACTCCACAGGTAATGAGCAGTTCTTC. Translating gives CASSYSTGNEQFF.

This rearrangement joins TRBV7-9 to TRBJ2-5; D unclear. The CDR3 runs to 15 residues. V was shortened by 7 bases and J by 0 bases, with 15 bases between the two germline ends. Germline V gives CDR1 SEHNR, CDR2 FQNEAQ (reference sequence). The CDR3 sequence: CASTPRTSYQETQYF. The CDR3 nucleotides are TGTGCCAGCACCCCCCGAACGAGTTACCAAGAGACCCAGTACTTC.

The V gene is TRBV6-1, the J gene TRBJ2-3, with 7 bases lining up with TRBD1. With V trimmed by 4 bases and J by 0 bases, 10 bases remained unmatched. The CDR3 has 17 residues. CDR1 and CDR2 from the germline V gene are MNHNS and SASEGT. The CDR3 region has the DNA TGTGCCAGCAGTGGGAGAAGACAGGGAGCTAGCACAGATACGCAGTATTTT. Its protein product is CASSGRRQGASTDTQYF.

This clonotype was found a few times. This chain links TRBV24-1 with TRBJ2-1; TRBD2 matches 11 bases. J lost 6 bases, V lost 4 bases, and 19 bases had no gene match. The V gene's germline CDR1 is KGHDR and CDR2 SFDVKD. The CDR3 is 20 amino acids. As DNA, the CDR3 is TGTGCCACCAGTGACAGCCAATACACAAGTATAGCGGGAGGGCCCAATGAGCAGTTCTTC. Amino acid sequence: CATSDSQYTSIAGGPNEQFF.

This chain links TRBV7-6 with TRBJ1-4; D ambiguous. Germline-derived CDR1 and CDR2 are SGHVS and FNYEAQ. Trimming took 3 bases from V and 7 from J, leaving 9 bases between them. The CDR3 consists of 13 residues. The CDR3 loop reads CASSLWAGEKLFF. CDR3 bases: TGTGCCAGCAGCTTGTGGGCTGGTGAAAAACTGTTTTTT. The full variable domain, in which reference TRBV7-6 and TRBJ1-4 provide the parts outside the CDR3, is GAGVSQSPRYKVTKRGQDVALRCDPISGHVSLYWYRQALGQGPEFLTYFNYEAQQDKSGLPNDRFSAERPEGSISTLTIQRTEQRDSAMYRCASSLWAGEKLFFGSGTQLSVL.

This clonotype came up a few times. The rearrangement joins TRBV11-2 to TRBJ1-1; D gene ambiguous. The CDR3 spans 18 residues. Trimming removed 5 bases at V and 0 bases at J, with 22 bases between. CDR1 is SGHAT and CDR2 is FQNNGV in the germline V gene. CDR3 nucleotides: TGTGCCAGCAGCCAAGGGTCCCGACGGAACCAAATGAACACTGAAGCTTTCTTT. Translated: CASSQGSRRNQMNTEAFF.

This chain uses TRBV7-2 with TRBJ2-1; possibly TRBD2 for D (5 bases). V lost 5 bases and J lost 6, with 11 bases in between. Germline CDR1 and CDR2: SGHTA and FQGNSA. CDR3 length equals 13 residues. The CDR3 loop reads CASSPRTVNEQFF. CDR3 coding DNA: TGTGCCAGCAGCCCCAGGACTGTCAATGAGCAGTTCTTC.

This clonotype appeared a few times. The chain links TRBV4-1 to TRBJ2-2; 12 bases align to TRBD1. The CDR3 spans 17 residues. V dropped 1 base and J dropped 7; count of bases not matched to a gene: 7. Germline assignment: CDR1 MGHRA and CDR2 YSYEKL. CDR3 DNA: TGCGCCAGCAGCCAAGCCGGGACAGGGGGCTTTGGCGGGGAGCTGTTTTTT. Its protein is CASSQAGTGGFGGELFF.

The rearrangement links TRBV5-1 to TRBJ2-3; possible D gene TRBD1, 5 bases. Germline values: CDR1 SGHRS, CDR2 YFSETQ. Trimming shortened V by 4 bases and J by 5 bases, and 11 bases separated the two germline ends. The CDR3 consists of 13 residues. CDR3 nucleotide sequence: TGCGCCAGCAGCATGCTAGACAGAGATACGCAGTATTTT. Amino acid sequence: CASSMLDRDTQYF.